Presented here are 27 T cell receptor beta chains from one specimen sequenced in a study of Ad26.COV2.S vaccination and SARS-CoV-2 variants. Generated by immunoSEQ multiplex PCR, the TCRdb table keeps only in-frame clones and is missing some. The sample includes 360,000 or so clones, more than 75% of them seen just once. Treatment defined: around 19 received Ad26.COV2.S at low or high dose, single or two shots; several received placebo; per-sample allocation not given. Sampling happened 63 days after the first vaccine or placebo injection. Sequences were derived from peripheral blood, sampled in a trial of Ad26.COV2.S vaccine versus placebo. The receptor source for this set is a person aged 18-60 years who received the Ad26.COV2.S COVID-19 vaccine or a placebo.

V gene TRBV27 combines with J gene TRBJ1-5, with 11 positions matching TRBD1. Germline V lookup: CDR1 MNHEY, CDR2 SMNVEV (reference sequence). The CDR3 contains 15 residues. Trimming at V came to 5 bases and at J to 4 bases, leaving 4 bases not matched to a gene. The CDR3: CASSQGTGGNQPQHF. CDR3 DNA: TGTGCCAGCAGTCAAGGGACAGGGGGAAATCAGCCCCAGCATTTT.

The rearrangement links TRBV5-4 to TRBJ1-1; no reliable D call. Trimming stripped 0 bases from V and 8 bases from J, with 11 bases between. The CDR3 is 13 amino acids. The germline CDR1 and CDR2 sequences are SGHNT and YYREEE (reference sequence). CDR3 bases: TGTGCCAGCAGCTTGGCCGGTCGGATGGAAGCTTTCTTT. This codes for CASSLAGRMEAFF.

CDR3 protein: CASQGAGPQHF. CDR3 bases: TGTGCCAGTCAAGGGGCCGGGCCCCAGCATTTT. The V call is TRBV19, the J call TRBJ1-5; TRBD1 is a possible D gene (5 bases). V was cut by 8 bases and J by 9 bases, with 11 bases left in between. The CDR3 covers 11 residues. The germline CDR1 and CDR2 sequences are LNHDA and SQIVND (reference sequence).

This rearrangement joins TRBV6-6 to TRBJ1-1; 9 nucleotides agree with TRBD1. After removal of 2 bases from V and 4 bases from J, the junction contained 8 bases not matched to a gene. In germline, CDR1 is MNHNY, CDR2 SVGAGI (reference sequence). The CDR3 consists of 16 residues. The CDR3 bases are TGTGCCAGCAGTTACCCGGGACAGGGTTGGGGCACTGAAGCTTTCTTT. Protein sequence: CASSYPGQGWGTEAFF.

CDR3: CASSPPLPNYGYTF. In DNA form, the CDR3 reads TGTGCCAGCAGCCCCCCCCTACCTAACTATGGCTACACCTTC. This chain connects TRBV7-2 to TRBJ1-2, with D hard to call. Per the germline V gene, CDR1 is SGHTA and CDR2 is FQGNSA. Trimming stripped 5 bases from V and 0 bases from J, with 10 bases between. The CDR3 covers 14 residues.

The chain is built from TRBV30 and TRBJ1-1, with D perhaps TRBD1 (5 bases). Germline-derived CDR1 and CDR2 are GTSNPN and SVGIG (reference sequence). The CDR3 is 14 residues long. V shed 0 bases and J shed 6 bases, with 14 bases lying between them. CDR3 bases: TGTGCCTGGAGTGTAGGGACGCAGGCCGCTGAAGCTTTCTTT. Translation: CAWSVGTQAAEAFF.

This chain connects TRBV27 to TRBJ1-3, with 7 bases aligning to TRBD1. The CDR3 spans 15 residues. J lost 4 bases, V lost 3 bases, and 6 bases had no gene match. The germline V gene has CDR1 MNHEY and CDR2 SMNVEV (reference sequence). CDR3 in amino acids: CASSLGRGQGNTIYF. The CDR3 DNA reads TGTGCCAGCAGTTTGGGTAGGGGGCAAGGAAACACCATATATTTT.

The chain is built from TRBV15 and TRBJ2-7, with a weak D call TRBD1 (5 bases). V lost 1 base to trimming and J lost 5 bases, with 15 bases between them. Germline assignment: CDR1 LNHNV and CDR2 YYDKDF (reference sequence). The CDR3 has 15 residues. CDR3 region: CATSRGGRRVDEQYF. The CDR3 bases are TGTGCCACCAGCAGAGGGGGTCGCAGGGTCGACGAGCAGTACTTC.

The V call is TRBV9, the J call TRBJ2-7, with D tentatively TRBD2 (6 bases). Trimming stripped 0 bases from V and 4 bases from J, with 14 bases between. Germline CDR1 and CDR2: SGDLS and YYNGEE. This CDR3 has 15 residues. The CDR3 region is CASSVVGGSGYEQYF. Here the CDR3 DNA reads TGTGCCAGCAGCGTAGTCGGGGGTTCAGGATACGAGCAGTACTTC.

This clone was counted a single time. The rearrangement links TRBV27 to TRBJ1-2, with D possibly being TRBD1 (6 bases). Trimming stripped 3 bases from V and 2 bases from J, with 7 bases between. There are 13 residues in the CDR3. Germline lookup yields CDR1 MNHEY and CDR2 SMNVEV (reference sequence). Here the CDR3 DNA reads TGTGCCAGCAGTTTTACAGGGAACTATGGCTACACCTTC. Protein sequence: CASSFTGNYGYTF.

The chain employs TRBV4-1 and TRBJ2-2; 7 nucleotides align to TRBD1. J was trimmed by 3 bases and V by 4 bases; bases with no gene match: 5. This CDR3 spans 15 amino acids. Germline V CDR1 and CDR2: MGHRA, YSYEKL. CDR3 coding DNA: TGCGCCAGCAGCCCCCGGGACAGTGACACCGGGGAGCTGTTTTTT. This sequence encodes CASSPRDSDTGELFF.

J is TRBJ1-1 and V is TRBV21-1; the table's D call, TRBD1, was not checked against the DNA. TRBV21-1 is described as a pseudogene. CDR3 length: 14 amino acids. This CDR3 reads CASSKGHLNTEAFF. The CDR3 nucleotides are TGTGCCAGCAGCAAGGGACACCTGAACACTGAAGCTTTCTTT.

The V gene is TRBV5-1, the J gene TRBJ1-2; 11 bases match TRBD1. The CDR3 is 15 amino acids. Looked up from germline, CDR1 is SGHRS and CDR2 is YFSETQ. Trimming cost V 3 bases and J 6 bases; bases outside gene matches: 7. Here the CDR3 reads CASSSRTGGSDGYTF. CDR3 coding DNA: TGCGCCAGCAGCTCTCGGACAGGGGGCTCCGATGGCTACACCTTC.

The CDR3 DNA is TGTGCCAGCAGCCAAGTCGGGGGGACGCAGGCTGAAGCTTTCTTT. This translates into CASSQVGGTQAEAFF. This rearrangement joins TRBV14 to TRBJ1-1, with a tentative D call TRBD1 (5 bases). The CDR3 is made up of 15 amino acids. Trimming took off 1 base at V and 6 bases at J, with 15 bases between the two ends. Germline CDR1 reads SGHDN; CDR2 reads FVKESK. Supplemented by reference TRBV14 and TRBJ1-1, the full variable domain reads EAGVTQFPSHSVIEKGQTVTLRCDPISGHDNLYWYRRVMGKEIKFLLHFVKESKQDESGMPNNRFLAERTGGTYSTLKVQPAELEDSGVYFCASSQVGGTQAEAFFGQGTRLTVV.

The chain links TRBV6-1 to TRBJ1-4, with TRBD1 as a possible D gene (5 bases). V gave up 0 bases and J gave up 5 bases, with 13 bases separating them. CDR1 and CDR2 from the germline V gene are MNHNS and SASEGT. The CDR3 length is 16 residues. The DNA of the CDR3 is TGTGCCAGCAGTGAAGCGCGGGGCCAGGGAAATGAAAAACTGTTTTTT. It yields the protein CASSEARGQGNEKLFF.

This chain links TRBV4-1 with TRBJ2-1, with D perhaps matching TRBD1 (5 bases). This CDR3 contains 17 residues. Germline V lookup: CDR1 MGHRA, CDR2 YSYEKL. Deletions cut 0 bases from V and 6 bases from J, with 18 bases between. This CDR3 is CASSQDQTVSAFNEQFF. CDR3 nucleotides: TGCGCCAGCAGCCAAGATCAGACAGTCTCCGCGTTCAATGAGCAGTTCTTC.

The genes are TRBV6-4 and TRBJ2-1; D may be TRBD1 (6 bases). V gave up 2 bases and J gave up 2 bases, with 13 bases separating them. The germline CDR1 and CDR2 sequences are MRHNA and SNTAGT. The CDR3 consists of 16 residues. The CDR3 DNA sequence: TGTGCCAGCAGTGACACTGCAGGGGACCCCTACAATGAGCAGTTCTTC. As protein: CASSDTAGDPYNEQFF.

V and J are TRBV29-1 and TRBJ1-1; no clear D. The CDR3 is 11 amino acids. Trimming left V 5 bases short and J 5 bases short, with 9 bases between. Germline CDR1 SQVTM, CDR2 ANQGSEA. CDR3 in DNA: TGCAGCGTTACATTGTCTACTGAAGCTTTCTTT. Translating it yields CSVTLSTEAFF. Full variable domain (rest looked up from reference TRBV29-1 and TRBJ1-1): SAVISQKPSRDICQRGTSLTIQCQVDSQVTMMFWYRQQPGQSLTLIATANQGSEATYESGFVIDKFPISRPNLTFSTLTVSNMSPEDSSIYLCSVTLSTEAFFGQGTRLTVV.

The CDR3 reads CASSFYNYEQYF. CDR3 DNA: TGTGCCAGCAGTTTTTACAACTACGAGCAGTACTTC. This chain uses TRBV12-3 or TRBV12-4 with TRBJ2-7, with D unresolved. This CDR3 has 12 amino acids. Deletions cut 3 bases from V and 3 bases from J, with 6 bases between.

V usage is TRBV28 and J usage is TRBJ1-4; tentative D call: TRBD1 (6 bases). CDR3 length: 14 residues. Germline CDR1 is MDHEN and CDR2 is SYDVKM. V lost 8 bases and J lost 6, with 16 bases in between. This CDR3 reads CASGGGGLYEKLFF. The DNA for the CDR3 is TGTGCCAGCGGCGGTGGGGGGCTTTATGAAAAACTGTTTTTT.

The V and J genes are TRBV9 and TRBJ1-3; D may be TRBD1 (5 bases). The CDR3 has 17 residues. Germline-derived CDR1 and CDR2 are SGDLS and YYNGEE. Trimming took off 0 bases at V and 0 bases at J, with 13 bases between the two ends. The CDR3 spells CASSVGAGLGSGNTIYF. The CDR3 DNA follows: TGTGCCAGCAGCGTAGGGGCAGGGTTGGGCTCTGGAAACACCATATATTTT.

The gene calls are TRBV11-2 and TRBJ2-3; D remains ambiguous. CDR3 length: 16 amino acids. Germline CDR1 reads SGHAT; CDR2 reads FQNNGV. The ends were cut back, 5 bases at V and 0 bases at J, with 15 bases in the middle. CDR3 nucleotide sequence: TGTGCCAGCAGCCCAATACAGCGCGCTAGCACAGATACGCAGTATTTT. Translation gives CASSPIQRASTDTQYF. The full variable domain, rest sourced from reference TRBV11-2 and TRBJ2-3, is EAGVAQSPRYKIIEKRQSVAFWCNPISGHATLYWYQQILGQGPKLLIQFQNNGVVDDSQLPKDRFSAERLKGVDSTLKIQPAKLEDSAVYLCASSPIQRASTDTQYFGPGTRLTVL.

This chain uses TRBV4-1 with TRBJ2-7; TRBD1 matches 8 bases. The germline gives CDR1 MGHRA, CDR2 YSYEKL. The CDR3 spans 16 residues. The V segment lost 0 bases and the J segment 3 bases; nucleotides outside the gene matches: 7. CDR3 in amino acids: CASSQEQGRGLYEQYF. The CDR3 DNA follows: TGCGCCAGCAGCCAAGAACAAGGCAGGGGGCTCTACGAGCAGTACTTC.

The rearrangement links TRBV30 to TRBJ1-1; D uncertain. This CDR3 comprises 14 residues. Germline CDR1 and CDR2: GTSNPN and SVGIG (reference sequence). The V gene lost 0 bases and the J gene lost 3 bases, with 11 bases spanning the gap. The CDR3 DNA sequence: TGTGCCTGGAGTGTAGGAGGGTTTGACACTGAAGCTTTCTTT. Translated: CAWSVGGFDTEAFF.

CDR3: CASSLTSGGADTQYF. The CDR3 bases are TGTGCCAGCAGCCTGACTAGCGGGGGGGCGGATACGCAGTATTTT. The chain has TRBV7-9 and TRBJ2-3; 14 nucleotides match TRBD2. Trimming took 5 bases from V and 6 from J; bases not matched to a gene: 4. The CDR3 runs 15 residues. The germline V gene encodes CDR1 SEHNR and CDR2 FQNEAQ (reference sequence).

V gene TRBV9 combines with J gene TRBJ1-1, with unresolved D. With 4 bases removed from V and 0 bases from J, the gap between germline ends came to 13 bases. Germline V lookup: CDR1 SGDLS, CDR2 YYNGEE. The CDR3 runs 15 residues. The CDR3 protein is CASSPSLRMNTEAFF. The CDR3 DNA sequence: TGTGCCAGCAGCCCCTCCCTACGGATGAACACTGAAGCTTTCTTT.

The V and J genes are TRBV5-4 and TRBJ1-4, with D maybe TRBD1 (6 bases). Trimming took 3 bases from V and 6 from J, leaving 15 bases between them. The CDR3 has 15 amino acids. The germline CDR1 and CDR2 sequences are SGHNT and YYREEE (reference sequence). The CDR3 bases are TGTGCCAGCAGCTCCTCAACAGGGCATGATGAAAAACTGTTTTTT. Translation: CASSSSTGHDEKLFF.